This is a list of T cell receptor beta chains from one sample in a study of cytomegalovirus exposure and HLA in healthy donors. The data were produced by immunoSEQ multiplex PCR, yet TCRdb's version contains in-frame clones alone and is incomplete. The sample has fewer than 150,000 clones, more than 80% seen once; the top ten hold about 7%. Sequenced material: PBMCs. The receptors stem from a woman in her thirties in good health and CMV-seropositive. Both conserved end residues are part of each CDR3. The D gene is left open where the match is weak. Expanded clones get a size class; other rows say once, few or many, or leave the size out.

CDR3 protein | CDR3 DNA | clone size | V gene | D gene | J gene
CASSGWGADTQYF | TGTGCCAGCTCGGGTTGGGGGGCAGATACGCAGTATTTT | - | TRBV2 | - | TRBJ2-3
CASSAGTLQETQYF | TGTGCCAGCAGCGCCGGGACTCTCCAAGAGACCCAGTACTTC | - | TRBV5-6 | - | TRBJ2-5
CASSEGQFADTQYF | TGTGCCAGCAGTGAAGGACAGTTTGCAGATACGCAGTATTTT | - | TRBV28 | - | TRBJ2-3
CASSLSRGWEGYGYTF | TGTGCCAGCAGTTTATCCCGAGGCTGGGAGGGCTATGGCTACACCTTC | few | TRBV27 | - | TRBJ1-2
CASSMSGINTEAFF | TGTGCCAGTAGTATGTCAGGTATAAACACTGAAGCTTTCTTT | few | TRBV19 | - | TRBJ1-1
CASSLRGPRHNEQFF | TGTGCCAGCAGCTTGCGGGGGCCAAGGCACAATGAGCAGTTCTTC | - | TRBV7-2 | - | TRBJ2-1
CASSSGTVGTRDPFETQYF | TGTGCCAGCAGCTCGGGGACAGTCGGGACTAGGGACCCCTTTGAGACCCAGTACTTC | - | TRBV7-8 | - | TRBJ2-5
CASSGTGSSYEQYF | TGTGCCAGCAGTGGGACAGGGAGTTCCTACGAGCAGTACTTC | - | TRBV25-1 | TRBD1 | TRBJ2-7
CASSPLNNEQFF | TGTGCTAGCAGCCCCCTAAACAATGAGCAGTTCTTC | - | TRBV7-7 | - | TRBJ2-1
CASSLLGEQETQYF | TGCGCCAGCAGCCTCTTGGGCGAGCAAGAGACCCAGTACTTC | - | TRBV5-1 | - | TRBJ2-5
CASSLDREGSTLKLFF | TGTGCCAGCAGTCTCGACAGGGAAGGATCCACCTTGAAGCTTTTCTTT | - | TRBV27 | TRBD1 | TRBJ1-1
CASSQSGAGGPEDEQFF | TGTGCCAGCAGCCAATCCGGGGCGGGAGGGCCGGAAGATGAGCAGTTCTTC | - | TRBV7-9 | TRBD2 | TRBJ2-1
CASSYGAGNTEAFF | TGTGCCAGCAGTTACGGGGCAGGTAACACTGAAGCTTTCTTT | - | TRBV6-6 | - | TRBJ1-1